These T cell receptor beta chains were read from a single sample in a study of T-cell memory formation after mild COVID-19. A single record per CDR3 protein comes from TCRdb applying MiXCR to the 5' RACE reads. Of 400,000 to 550,000 distinct CDR3 sequences in the sample, roughly 23% were seen once. Sequencing used PBMCs or a T cell subset sorted from them (not recorded which). The receptors were sampled from an adult woman who had mild COVID-19 (a few samples of this study predate the infection). Cell type and time point are not known. Each CDR3 is given with its conserved first and last residue. D genes are given only for firm matches.

j_call v_call d_call cdr3_aa
TRBJ1-1 TRBV9 . CASSPRLWGTEAFF
TRBJ2-1 TRBV20-1 . CSARVRPGLESSYNEQFF
TRBJ2-5 TRBV11-1 TRBD2 CASSLRGVAGQETQYF
TRBJ2-7 TRBV11-1 . CASSFGGDSYEQYF
TRBJ1-1 TRBV4-1 . CASSQDRGRRATEAFF
TRBJ2-5 TRBV7-8 TRBD2 CASSPGLAGGPETQYF
TRBJ2-7 TRBV7-6 . CASSLAPQLGYEQYF
TRBJ2-7 TRBV6-1 TRBD2 CASSGLAIEQYF
TRBJ2-5 TRBV24-1 . CATSEAGQETQYF
TRBJ2-1 TRBV3-1 . CASSQDWGTGSSYNEQFF
TRBJ2-3 TRBV5-1 TRBD2 CASQGLAGASDTQYF
TRBJ2-3 TRBV7-8 . CASSQDPFLRTQYF
TRBJ2-7 TRBV29-1 TRBD2 CSVASGTSREQYF
TRBJ1-2 TRBV20-1 TRBD1 CSAREFRDRITRYTF
TRBJ2-2 TRBV6-5 . CASSTPSGAGELFF
TRBJ2-7 TRBV7-6 TRBD1 CASSLKLGTGAYEQYF
TRBJ1-2 TRBV5-1 . CASSARSVNYGYTF
TRBJ1-4 TRBV27 . CASRQGYLTEKLFF
TRBJ1-1 TRBV7-9 TRBD1 CASALRGQGNTEAFF
TRBJ1-6 TRBV18 TRBD1 CASSITGGRSPLHF
TRBJ2-7 TRBV5-1 . CASSPNWTTKGFVYEQYF
TRBJ2-1 TRBV4-1 . CASSQDPGFNEQFF
TRBJ2-7 TRBV4-1 TRBD2 CASSQEGTSGAYEQYF
TRBJ1-2 TRBV3-1 . CASSQDINRGHTF
TRBJ1-6 TRBV3-1 . CASSQVSGSLYNSPLHF
TRBJ1-3 TRBV12-3/TRBV12-4 . CASSFRYTIYF
TRBJ2-1 TRBV7-9 TRBD2 CATRTSGKDEQFF
TRBJ1-4 TRBV2 . CASSGGVGNEKLFF
TRBJ1-4 TRBV6-5 . CASSSTTATNEKLFF
TRBJ2-7 TRBV27 . CASSLGGTATYEQYF
TRBJ2-7 TRBV30 . CASERRGGREQYF
TRBJ2-4 TRBV15 TRBD1 CATSRAGTGGWKYF
TRBJ1-1 TRBV2 . CATRTEMNTEAFF
TRBJ2-7 TRBV3-1 TRBD2 CASSTPGTSGTYEQYF
TRBJ2-1 TRBV6-2/TRBV6-3 TRBD2 CASNILAGGPLEQFF
TRBJ2-3 TRBV29-1 TRBD2 CSALRSGRGLGTDTQYF
TRBJ2-4 TRBV6-5 TRBD1 CASSPVQGDKNIQYF
TRBJ2-5 TRBV5-1 . CASSLAVGYQETQYF
TRBJ2-1 TRBV20-1 TRBD2 CSARVSGRINEQFF
TRBJ2-3 TRBV12-3/TRBV12-4 . CASSFRGTLTDTQYF
TRBJ2-5 TRBV10-3 TRBD2 CATRSHQLAGYQETQYF
TRBJ1-2 TRBV5-1 . CASSNGRQDGYTF
TRBJ2-2 TRBV25-1 . CASKTPNTGELFF
TRBJ2-3 TRBV6-6 TRBD2 CASSYSPSGGYEDTQYF
TRBJ2-4 TRBV20-1 . CSARDSKAKNIQYF
TRBJ1-2 TRBV7-9 TRBD1 CASSDTGQANYGYTF
TRBJ2-3 TRBV5-1 . CASSQRRRGPTDTQYF
TRBJ2-7 TRBV6-5 . CASSPRADSYEQYF
TRBJ2-3 TRBV29-1 . CSVLGRDMDTQYF
TRBJ2-7 TRBV7-8 TRBD2 CASSNSGNTVYF